This TCR beta chain was obtained from a study of post-analysis software for immune sequencing data. Study information: The cohort encompassed relapsing-remitting, secondary progressive and progressive-relapsing multiple sclerosis disease courses.

As to this clonotype: The antigen remains undetermined.

TCR beta cDNA libraries included unique molecular identifiers. Starting from about 0.94 to 9.7 million T cells, the study yielded 460,000 or so cDNA molecules. TCRdb analysed the PCR reads with MiXCR anew, one entry per CDR3 protein. The table records about 540,000 distinct CDR3 sequences, 34% of them present only once. CDR1 and CDR2 (germline): SGHRS, YFSETQ. The CDR3 totals 14 residues. The ends lost 9 bases at V and 4 bases at J; junction bases unmatched: 10. Whole-study findings and limits: Four or five TRBV segments were more frequent in patients than controls; TRBV5-6, TRBV5-1 and TRBV20-1 belonged to this group. Normalized Chao1 diversity was significantly reduced in patients versus controls. Samples prepared in the same batch strongly co-clustered by F measure.

Sequenced: blood. V gene TRBV5-1 combines with J gene TRBJ2-1, with TRBD1 matching over 7 bases. The TCR sequence derives from a girl aged 2 to 17 with multiple sclerosis. The CDR3 sequence is CATQTGDSYNEQFF. The CDR3 DNA reads TGCGCCACCCAAACAGGGGATTCGTACAATGAGCAGTTCTTC.